One sample yielded the 31 T cell receptor beta chains listed below, sequenced in a study of T cell changes during pregnancy in multiple sclerosis. Profiled with immunoSEQ multiplex PCR; TCRdb holds only in-frame clones, not every one. The table includes roughly 40,000 clones, about 92% detected once. The specimen was CD8+ T cells from peripheral blood mononuclear cells, collected in the first trimester of pregnancy. The receptors here all came from a female donor with multiple sclerosis, enrolled in a pregnancy study.

The V gene is TRBV9, the J gene TRBJ2-1, with TRBD2 identical over 10 bases. In germline, CDR1 is SGDLS, CDR2 YYNGEE. The CDR3 extends over 14 amino acids. V lost 3 bases, J lost 7 bases, and 4 bases stayed unmatched. The CDR3 here is CASSASGGANEQFF. The CDR3 DNA reads as TGTGCCAGCAGCGCCAGCGGGGGGGCGAATGAGCAGTTCTTC.

The chain carries TRBV30 and TRBJ2-5; maybe TRBD2 (5 bases). The CDR3 loop spans 15 amino acids. Germline CDR1 reads GTSNPN; CDR2 reads SVGIG (reference sequence). The germline V and J ends were trimmed by 4 bases and 2 bases, with 17 bases remaining between them. The CDR3 region has the DNA TGTGCCTGGACCGACTCGGGAATGCTGCAAGAGACCCAGTACTTC. Translating it yields CAWTDSGMLQETQYF.

The J gene is TRBJ1-5, the V gene TRBV7-6; TRBD1 matches 7 bases. V lost 5 bases to trimming and J lost 7 bases; unmatched junction nucleotides: 14. This CDR3 contains 16 residues. Germline assignment: CDR1 SGHVS and CDR2 FNYEAQ. Here the CDR3 DNA reads TGTGCCAGCAGCCCCGACCTTGACAGGGTTGGACAGCCCCAGCATTTT. It translates to CASSPDLDRVGQPQHF.

The V and J genes are TRBV30 and TRBJ2-5, with D maybe TRBD1 (6 bases). V was cut by 1 base and J by 4 bases, with 19 bases left in between. The germline V gene encodes CDR1 GTSNPN and CDR2 SVGIG (reference sequence). The CDR3 covers 16 residues. The CDR3: CAWSGRPTGPGETQYF. The CDR3 DNA is TGTGCCTGGAGTGGGAGACCGACAGGCCCGGGAGAGACCCAGTACTTC. The whole variable domain, filled in from reference TRBV30 and TRBJ2-5, reads SQTIHQWPATLVQPVGSPLSLECTVEGTSNPNLYWYRQAAGRGLQLLFYSVGIGQISSEVPQNLSASRPQDRQFILSSKKLLLSDSGFYLCAWSGRPTGPGETQYFGPGTRLLVL.

This chain uses TRBV6-1 with TRBJ1-5; TRBD1 might be the D (5 bases). Trimming pared 2 bases from V and 6 bases from J, leaving 11 bases between. The length of the CDR3 is 14 residues. Germline CDR1 and CDR2: MNHNS and SASEGT. In nucleotides, the CDR3 is TGTGCCAGCAGTGAATTCAGGGCGAGTCAGCCCCAGCATTTT. Translated, it gives CASSEFRASQPQHF.

The chain uses TRBV27 and TRBJ2-3; 7 nucleotides align to TRBD2. This CDR3 spans 16 amino acids. CDR1 MNHEY and CDR2 SMNVEV come from the germline V gene (reference sequence). V lost 5 bases, J lost 0 bases, and 8 bases stayed unmatched. Here the CDR3 DNA reads TGTGCCAGCAGTCCCACACTAGCGCATAGCACAGATACGCAGTATTTT. Its translation is CASSPTLAHSTDTQYF.

The chain uses TRBV7-2 and TRBJ2-3; 15 nucleotides match TRBD2. The CDR3 extends over 17 amino acids. Germline assignment: CDR1 SGHTA and CDR2 FQGNSA. J gave up 3 bases and V 1 base, and 2 bases lay outside the gene matches. The CDR3 protein is CASSLGTSGGATDTQYF. The CDR3 nucleotides are TGTGCCAGCAGCTTAGGGACTAGCGGGGGGGCGACAGATACGCAGTATTTT. Based on the CDR3 plus reference TRBV7-2 and TRBJ2-3, the full variable domain is GAGVSQSPSNKVTEKGKDVELRCDPISGHTALYWYRQSLGQGLEFLIYFQGNSAPDKSGLPSDRFSAERTGGSVSTLTIQRTQQEDSAVYLCASSLGTSGGATDTQYFGPGTRLTVL.

V usage is TRBV28 and J usage is TRBJ1-6; 12 positions agree with TRBD1. V lost 2 bases to trimming and J lost 3 bases; unmatched junction nucleotides: 5. The CDR3 consists of 18 residues. The germline V gene has CDR1 MDHEN and CDR2 SYDVKM. As DNA, the CDR3 is TGTGCCAGCAGTTTAGGGACAGGGGGCGTGTTCTATAATTCACCCCTCCACTTT. Its translation: CASSLGTGGVFYNSPLHF.

The chain links TRBV7-6 to TRBJ2-7; TRBD1 might be the D (8 bases). V was shortened by 5 bases and J by 5 bases, with 19 bases between the two germline ends. The germline CDR1 and CDR2 sequences are SGHVS and FNYEAQ. The CDR3 runs to 15 residues. The CDR3 DNA sequence: TGTGCCAGCAGCCAGGGGGCGGGGGAGCCTCACGAGCAGTACTTC. Protein product: CASSQGAGEPHEQYF.

The chain employs TRBV9 and TRBJ1-2, with D unclear. Trimming left V 6 bases short and J 7 bases short, with 19 bases between. Germline V lookup: CDR1 SGDLS, CDR2 YYNGEE. The CDR3 sequence is 14 residues long. CDR3 sequence reads: CASTKVDSPSGYTF. The CDR3 bases are TGTGCCAGCACCAAAGTAGACTCACCGTCTGGCTACACCTTC.

V usage is TRBV27 and J usage is TRBJ2-3; weak D call: TRBD2 (5 bases). The CDR3 consists of 14 residues. Germline V gene sequence: CDR1 MNHEY, CDR2 SMNVEV (reference sequence). Trimming stripped 2 bases from V and 2 bases from J, with 8 bases between. The CDR3 here is CASSLAGPTDTQYF. CDR3 nucleotides: TGTGCCAGCAGTTTAGCGGGTCCCACAGATACGCAGTATTTT.

A remark on this clone: Germline is not matched at one junction end, which may reflect a read error. This chain joins TRBV7-7 and TRBJ2-7, with D maybe TRBD1 (5 bases). This CDR3 is 15 amino acids long. Germline-derived CDR1 and CDR2 are SSHAT and FNYEAQ (reference sequence). The CDR3: CASRTSGRVKGEQYF. The CDR3 DNA is TGTGCTAGCAGAACCTCGGGCAGGGTTAAAGGGGAGCAGTACTTC.

The chain recombines TRBV7-6 with TRBJ2-5; D perhaps matches TRBD2 (6 bases). Germline CDR1 reads SGHVS; CDR2 reads FNYEAQ. This CDR3 contains 15 residues. The germline V and J ends were trimmed by 1 base and 2 bases, with 11 bases remaining between them. As DNA, the CDR3 is TGTGCCAGCAGCTTAGTGGGGGGTACACAAGAGACCCAGTACTTC. It encodes CASSLVGGTQETQYF.

The chain has TRBV30 and TRBJ1-2; possibly TRBD1 for D (5 bases). CDR1 and CDR2 (germline): GTSNPN, SVGIG (reference sequence). Trimming shortened V by 7 bases and J by 3 bases, and 15 bases separated the two germline ends. This CDR3 contains 13 residues. This CDR3 reads CALTTASYYGYTF. The DNA for the CDR3 is TGTGCCTTAACGACAGCTTCCTACTATGGCTACACCTTC.

The V gene is TRBV19, the J gene TRBJ2-1; D is ambiguous. Germline lookup yields CDR1 LNHDA and CDR2 SQIVND (reference sequence). This CDR3 region has 13 residues. Trimming shortened V by 3 bases and J by 2 bases, and 5 bases separated the two germline ends. The CDR3 nucleotides are TGTGCCAGTAGTATCTATACCTACAATGAGCAGTTCTTC. As protein: CASSIYTYNEQFF. The variable domain in full, with the rest retrieved from reference TRBV19 and TRBJ2-1, is DGGITQSPKYLFRKEGQNVTLSCEQNLNHDAMYWYRQDPGQGLRLIYYSQIVNDFQKGDIAEGYSVSREKKESFPLTVTSAQKNPTAFYLCASSIYTYNEQFFGPGTRLTVL.

The gene calls are TRBV6-5 and TRBJ1-2; no clear D. Germline CDR1 MNHEY, CDR2 SVGAGI. V lost 0 bases to trimming and J lost 5 bases, with 10 bases between them. This CDR3 is built from 14 residues. The CDR3 reads CASSYSVKTYGYTF. CDR3 in DNA: TGTGCCAGCAGTTACTCGGTCAAGACTTATGGCTACACCTTC.

This chain uses TRBV5-5 with TRBJ1-2, with D possibly being TRBD1 (5 bases). V lost 4 bases, J lost 0 bases, and 16 bases lay in between. The CDR3 sequence is 16 residues long. Germline CDR1 reads SGHKS; CDR2 reads YYEKEE (reference sequence). The CDR3 protein is CASSDLGQTSNYGYTF. The DNA for the CDR3 is TGTGCCAGCAGCGACCTAGGACAAACCTCTAACTATGGCTACACCTTC.

J is TRBJ2-7 and V is TRBV6-6; 11 positions agree with TRBD1. This CDR3 region has 14 residues. Germline CDR1 is MNHNY and CDR2 is SVGAGI (reference sequence). The ends lost 4 bases at V and 5 bases at J; junction bases unmatched: 4. CDR3 nucleotide sequence: TGTGCCAGCAGTTCCGGGACAGGGGGTGACGAGCAGTACTTC. Its translation: CASSSGTGGDEQYF.

The chain is built from TRBV4-1 and TRBJ2-5; tentative D call: TRBD2 (6 bases). CDR1 and CDR2 (germline): MGHRA, YSYEKL. The CDR3 consists of 15 residues. Trimming took 4 bases from V and 2 from J, leaving 14 bases between them. For the CDR3, the DNA is TGCGCCAGCAGCCTAACCGGGACTCTTCAAGAGACCCAGTACTTC. It yields the protein CASSLTGTLQETQYF.

V usage is TRBV5-6 and J usage is TRBJ1-2; TRBD1 matches 8 bases. Per the germline V gene, CDR1 is SGHDT and CDR2 is YYEEEE. V gave up 2 bases and J gave up 3 bases; unmatched junction bases: 9. The CDR3 totals 16 residues. For the CDR3, the DNA is TGTGCCAGCAGCTTTCAGGGGGCGCTGGGTGACTATGGCTACACCTTC. Encoded protein: CASSFQGALGDYGYTF.

The rearrangement uses TRBV6-5 and TRBJ1-3; D is possibly TRBD1 (5 bases). This CDR3 contains 13 residues. Trimming took 5 bases from V and 7 from J, leaving 12 bases between them. CDR1 and CDR2 (germline): MNHEY, SVGAGI. The CDR3 DNA sequence: TGTGCCAGCAGTCCGGGGGGAGCGAACACCATATATTTT. Its translation: CASSPGGANTIYF.

The chain has TRBV6-1 and TRBJ2-7; D is ambiguous. Germline V gene lookup returns CDR1 MNHNS and CDR2 SASEGT. There are 13 residues in the CDR3. V gave up 6 bases and J gave up 6 bases, with 15 bases separating them. The CDR3 sequence: CASRDPHSPEQYF. The CDR3 nucleotides read TGTGCCAGCAGGGATCCGCATAGCCCCGAGCAGTACTTC.

The V gene is TRBV2, the J gene TRBJ2-2; the match to TRBD2 covers 7 bases. This CDR3 is built from 12 residues. CDR1 is SNHLY, CDR2 FYNNEI, per germline. The V gene end was trimmed by 7 bases and the J gene end by 6 bases; junction bases not matched to a gene: 2. The CDR3 sequence: CASTRGAGELFF. The CDR3 bases are TGTGCCAGCACCCGGGGGGCCGGGGAGCTGTTTTTT.

This rearrangement joins TRBV27 to TRBJ1-5; 7 bases are shared with TRBD1. Germline V gives CDR1 MNHEY, CDR2 SMNVEV (reference sequence). The ends lost 4 bases at V and 5 bases at J; junction bases unmatched: 5. This CDR3 contains 14 residues. CDR3 residues: CASSSNRGDQPQHF. Here the CDR3 DNA reads TGTGCCAGCAGTTCCAACAGGGGCGATCAGCCCCAGCATTTT.

This clone was picked up many times. The chain has TRBV6-4 and TRBJ1-2, with 8 bases identical to TRBD1. Trimming cost V 5 bases and J 5 bases; bases outside gene matches: 10. The germline V gene encodes CDR1 MRHNA and CDR2 SNTAGT. The CDR3 length is 15 residues. The chain's CDR3 is CASSSTGTGLYGYTF. CDR3 sequence (DNA): TGTGCCAGCAGTTCCACCGGGACAGGACTGTATGGCTACACCTTC.

The chain employs TRBV6-5 and TRBJ1-5, with D unclear. Trimming shortened V by 6 bases and J by 1 base, and 13 bases separated the two germline ends. In germline, CDR1 is MNHEY, CDR2 SVGAGI. This CDR3 is built from 15 residues. CDR3 coding DNA: TGTGCCAGCAGCCCCGTTCGGGGAAGCAATCAGCCCCAGCATTTT. Protein product: CASSPVRGSNQPQHF.

The V and J genes are TRBV2 and TRBJ1-4; 9 bases are shared with TRBD1. J lost 7 bases, V lost 7 bases, and 7 bases had no gene match. Germline lookup yields CDR1 SNHLY and CDR2 FYNNEI. The CDR3 has 14 residues. The CDR3 region has the DNA TGTGCCAGCAACGCCGGGACAGGGCTTGAAAAACTGTTTTTT. The encoded protein is CASNAGTGLEKLFF.

The chain combines TRBV9 with TRBJ1-2; D remains unclear. Trimming removed 4 bases from V and 4 bases from J, with 14 bases in between. Germline-derived CDR1 and CDR2 are SGDLS and YYNGEE. The CDR3 loop spans 14 amino acids. CDR3 coding DNA: TGTGCCAGCAGCCCGTCCGAGTTACTCTATGGCTACACCTTC. This gives the protein CASSPSELLYGYTF.

The rearrangement links TRBV9 to TRBJ1-1, with D uncertain. The V and J ends lost 1 base and 2 bases respectively, with 12 bases between them. CDR1 is SGDLS, CDR2 YYNGEE, per germline. This CDR3 is built from 15 residues. The CDR3 loop reads CASSVSGSLNTEAFF. The DNA for the CDR3 is TGTGCCAGCAGCGTATCGGGGTCTTTAAACACTGAAGCTTTCTTT. Full variable domain (outside the CDR3, taken from reference TRBV9 and TRBJ1-1): DSGVTQTPKHLITATGQRVTLRCSPRSGDLSVYWYQQSLDQGLQFLIQYYNGEERAKGNILERFSAQQFPDLHSELNLSSLELGDSALYFCASSVSGSLNTEAFFGQGTRLTVV.

The J gene is TRBJ1-5, the V gene TRBV6-6; D is uncertain. Germline V lookup: CDR1 MNHNY, CDR2 SVGAGI (reference sequence). Trimming shortened V by 6 bases and J by 2 bases, and 8 bases separated the two germline ends. The CDR3 runs to 13 residues. The CDR3 here is CASSPGGNQPQHF. The CDR3 DNA is TGTGCCAGCAGCCCCGGAGGCAATCAGCCCCAGCATTTT.

By sample fraction, this clone is medium-sized. The V gene is TRBV5-1, the J gene TRBJ2-7; possibly TRBD1 for D (5 bases). The CDR3 contains 11 residues. Germline CDR1 and CDR2: SGHRS and YFSETQ. The V gene lost 4 bases and the J gene lost 6 bases, with 8 bases spanning the gap. The chain's CDR3 is CASSPDSEQYF. The CDR3 DNA is TGCGCCAGCAGCCCTGACAGCGAGCAGTACTTC.